This T cell receptor beta chain was documented in a study of T cell responses to AZD1222 COVID-19 vaccine. Study results and caveats: Females outnumbered males among donors, who were mostly white British; clonal diversity was possibly underestimated. CD4 TCRs linked to vaccination spanned spike, dominating at 160-218 and 743-854. The study identified only a handful of AZD1222 recipients as seropositive at baseline.

Sequenced by immunoSEQ multiplex PCR; TCRdb stores in-frame clones only, minus some. The sample has around 200,000 clones, 88% seen once. As to this clone: Antigen unknown.

The starting material was peripheral blood, obtained 28 days after the second AZD1222 dose. The receptor was derived from an adult who received the AZD1222 COVID-19 vaccine.

This CDR3 is CASRAGQGAQNEQFF. The CDR3 DNA is TGTGCCAGTAGGGCGGGACAGGGGGCCCAAAATGAGCAGTTCTTC. The chain uses TRBV19 and TRBJ2-1; 12 bases agree with TRBD1. V dropped 6 bases and J dropped 7; count of bases not matched to a gene: 7. The CDR3 is 15 amino acids. The V gene's germline CDR1 is LNHDA and CDR2 SQIVND (reference sequence).